These 30 T cell receptor beta chains came from one sample sequenced in a study of T cells in women clearing cervical HPV infection. TCRdb's copy holds only in-frame clones and misses some; the assay was immunoSEQ multiplex PCR. The listing contains some 46,000 clones. Sequences were obtained from blood buffy coat. All receptors derive from a woman between 18 and 70 years old with a cervical HPV16 infection that either progressed to CIN3+ or cleared (not recorded which).

A note on this clone: The CDR3 goes on 3 residues after the read ends, and that part is filled in from the germline J gene. The rearrangement uses TRBV20-1 and TRBJ2-5, with TRBD2 as a possible D gene (6 bases). V was shortened by 5 bases and J by 4 bases, with 14 bases between the two germline ends. There are 13 residues in the CDR3. Germline lookup yields CDR1 DFQATT and CDR2 SNEGSKA (reference sequence). CDR3 residues: CSAGGREGETQYF. Partial CDR3 DNA: TGCAGTGCTGGAGGGAGAGAGGGAGAGACC.

A word on this clone: The read terminates 3 residues before the CDR3 end, so the remaining end is supplied by the germline J gene. V is TRBV18 and J is TRBJ1-4; TRBD1 is a possible D gene (6 bases). The germline CDR1 and CDR2 sequences are KGHSH and LQKENI. The V end lost 3 bases, the J end lost 3 bases, and 11 bases lay between the germline ends. This CDR3 contains 15 residues. The sequenced part of the CDR3 DNA is TGTGCCAGCTCACCGAAACAGGGTGCTAATGAAAAA. It codes for CASSPKQGANEK. The whole CDR3 sequence is CASSPKQGANEKLFF.

In regard to this clone: Coverage ceases 3 residues before the CDR3 finishes, and the germline J gene fills in the end. The V gene is TRBV4-1, the J gene TRBJ2-7, with TRBD2 as a possible D gene (6 bases). V lost 4 bases, J lost 0 bases, and 7 bases lay in between. This CDR3 contains 13 residues. Germline CDR1 MGHRA, CDR2 YSYEKL. The sequenced part of the CDR3 DNA is TGCGCCAGCAGCCGCGGGGACTCCTACGAG. It specifies CASSRGDSYE. In full, the CDR3 is CASSRGDSYEQYF.

As regards this clone: A junction boundary mismatches the germline segment, possibly from a read error. With the read ending 3 residues before the CDR3 end, the germline J gene is used to fill in that end. This chain connects TRBV7-7 to TRBJ2-3; 7 bases are shared with TRBD1. This CDR3 is built from 13 residues. The germline V gene encodes CDR1 SSHAT and CDR2 FNYEAQ (reference sequence). Here the CDR3 reads CASSLFPQGPQYF. Incomplete CDR3 DNA: TGTGCTAGCAGCTTGTTCCCACAGGGGCCG.

As concerns this clone: The read gets to within 3 residues of the CDR3 end, and the germline J gene fills in the rest. The rearrangement links TRBV29-1 to TRBJ1-2; D not resolved. Trimming took 4 bases from V and 1 from J, leaving 13 bases between them. Germline CDR1 is SQVTM and CDR2 is ANQGSEA. The CDR3 contains 14 residues. CDR3 sequence: CSVVRFEVNYGYTF. Incomplete CDR3 DNA: TGCAGCGTTGTAAGATTCGAGGTTAACTATGGC.

In the case of this clone: The read gets to within 3 residues of the CDR3 end, and the germline J gene fills in the rest. This chain uses TRBV19 with TRBJ2-7, with TRBD2 identical over 9 bases. This CDR3 spans 14 amino acids. The trim removed 6 bases at V and 3 bases at J, leaving 6 bases unmatched. The germline V gene has CDR1 LNHDA and CDR2 SQIVND (reference sequence). CDR3 DNA, as far as it was read: TGTGCCAGTAGCGAGCGGGGGGCCGACTACGAG. This sequence encodes CASSERGADYE. The complete CDR3 reads CASSERGADYEQYF.

A word on this clone: The read terminates 3 residues ahead of where the CDR3 ends, so the germline J gene completes it. The chain employs TRBV30 and TRBJ1-4; 7 bases match TRBD1. The J segment lost 7 bases and the V segment lost 0 bases, leaving 5 bases of the junction unmatched. This CDR3 contains 14 residues. Germline CDR1 and CDR2: GTSNPN and SVGIG (reference sequence). CDR3 bases read: TGTGCCTGGAGTGTAGGGACAGTCCCTGAAAAA. This translates into CAWSVGTVPEK. The whole CDR3 is CAWSVGTVPEKLFF. Based on the CDR3 plus reference TRBV30 and TRBJ1-4, the full variable domain is SQTIHQWPATLVQPVGSPLSLECTVEGTSNPNLYWYRQAAGRGLQLLFYSVGIGQISSEVPQNLSASRPQDRQFILSSKKLLLSDSGFYLCAWSVGTVPEKLFFGSGTQLSVL.

In regard to this clone: The read halts 3 residues ahead of the CDR3 end, with the missing end drawn from the germline J gene. The rearrangement joins TRBV6-1 to TRBJ2-7, with 11 bases aligning to TRBD2. CDR1 is MNHNS and CDR2 is SASEGT in the germline V gene. Trimming removed 4 bases from V and 6 bases from J; junction bases left unmatched: 11. This CDR3 has 16 amino acids. The CDR3 DNA, read in part, is TGTGCCAGCAGTGTCCTAGCGGGGGGCTCGAGGGGCGAG. This translates into CASSVLAGGSRGE. The entire CDR3 reads CASSVLAGGSRGEQYF.

A note on this clone: The DNA ends 3 residues before the CDR3 does, and the rest of the CDR3 is filled in from the germline J gene. This chain connects TRBV6-1 to TRBJ2-6, with a tentative D call TRBD1 (5 bases). There are 16 residues in the CDR3. Germline loops: CDR1 MNHNS, CDR2 SASEGT. Between the trimmed V and J ends, which lost 3 bases and 1 base, there was a span of 10 bases. CDR3 DNA (partial): TGTGCCAGCAGTGAGACTGGGGCTTCTGGGGCCAACGTC. This sequence encodes CASSETGASGANV. In full, the CDR3 is CASSETGASGANVLTF.

Remarks on this clone: The read terminates 3 residues ahead of where the CDR3 ends, so the germline J gene completes it. The chain has TRBV7-9 and TRBJ1-2, with D possibly being TRBD1 (6 bases). V shed 6 bases and J shed 6 bases, with 14 bases lying between them. The CDR3 length is 13 residues. CDR1 is SEHNR, CDR2 FQNEAQ, per germline (reference sequence). CDR3 sequence reads: CASRPTGYDGYTF. The covered CDR3 bases are TGTGCCAGCAGGCCAACAGGGTATGATGGC.

With regard to this clone: The CDR3 end is not reached by the read, which stops 3 residues before it; the germline J gene fills it in. The V call is TRBV7-3, the J call TRBJ2-1; TRBD2 might be the D (5 bases). Germline V gives CDR1 SGHTA, CDR2 FQGTGA. V was clipped by 2 bases and J by 9 bases, with 11 bases between them. This CDR3 is built from 13 residues. The covered CDR3 bases are TGTGCCAGCAGCTTAGGGTCGGGGAGTGAG. Translating gives CASSLGSGSE. The entire CDR3 protein is CASSLGSGSEQFF.

The CDR3 here is CASTPQQGSYDYTF. The sequenced CDR3 bases are TGTGCCAGCACGCCACAGCAGGGATCCTACGAC. The J gene is TRBJ1-2, the V gene TRBV7-2; tentatively, D is TRBD1 (5 bases). The CDR3 end is not reached by the read, which stops 3 residues before it; the germline J gene fills it in. The CDR3 is made up of 14 amino acids. From germline, CDR1 is SGHTA and CDR2 FQGNSA.

Concerning this clone itself: Read data end 3 residues before the CDR3 end; the end is taken from the germline J gene. The chain has TRBV11-2 and TRBJ2-7, with TRBD2 matching over 7 bases. J was trimmed by 2 bases and V by 5 bases; bases with no gene match: 9. The CDR3 runs to 15 residues. The germline V gene has CDR1 SGHAT and CDR2 FQNNGV. The CDR3 protein is CASSPLGGGPYEQYF. The DNA read from the CDR3 is TGTGCCAGCAGCCCCCTTGGGGGGGGTCCCTACGAG.

With regard to this clone: The sequence runs out 3 residues before the end of the CDR3; the remainder is reconstructed from the germline J gene. J is TRBJ2-4 and V is TRBV19; 9 nucleotides agree with TRBD1. CDR1 is LNHDA, CDR2 SQIVND, per germline (reference sequence). CDR3 size: 14 residues. The sequenced part of the CDR3 DNA is TGTGCCAGTAGCCTAACAGGGGGCGCGCGTGGT. Residues: CASSLTGGARG. The CDR3 reads in full as CASSLTGGARGQYF.

Of note for this clone: The read is 3 residues too short to cover the CDR3 end, so that end is filled in from the germline J gene. V and J are TRBV30 and TRBJ1-6; D call uncertain. CDR1 GTSNPN and CDR2 SVGIG come from the germline V gene (reference sequence). The CDR3 has 12 residues. The V and J ends lost 0 bases and 10 bases respectively, with 7 bases between them. The sequenced part of the CDR3 DNA is TGTGCCTGGAGTGTAGGCGGCTCACCC. Its protein product is CAWSVGGSP. The full CDR3 is CAWSVGGSPLHF.

Details on this clone: The CDR3 goes on 3 residues after the read ends, and that part is filled in from the germline J gene. The V call is TRBV19, the J call TRBJ2-2; TRBD1 aligns across 8 bases. Germline V gives CDR1 LNHDA, CDR2 SQIVND (reference sequence). Germline trimming cut 7 bases from V and 2 bases from J; bases unmatched to any gene: 6. The CDR3 contains 15 residues. The CDR3 sequence: CASIEGQGNTGELFF. The CDR3 DNA, read in part, is TGTGCCAGTATTGAAGGACAGGGAAACACCGGGGAG. The full variable domain, rest sourced from reference TRBV19 and TRBJ2-2, is DGGITQSPKYLFRKEGQNVTLSCEQNLNHDAMYWYRQDPGQGLRLIYYSQIVNDFQKGDIAEGYSVSREKKESFPLTVTSAQKNPTAFYLCASIEGQGNTGELFFGEGSRLTVL.

As regards this clone: The CDR3 is cut off 3 residues early in the read; its end comes from the germline J gene. V gene TRBV6-1 combines with J gene TRBJ2-3; tentatively, D is TRBD1 or TRBD2 (6 bases each). V was clipped by 0 bases and J by 6 bases, with 13 bases between them. CDR3 length: 15 amino acids. Germline V gene lookup returns CDR1 MNHNS and CDR2 SASEGT. The CDR3 spells CASSEAYREVDTQYF. The sequenced part of the CDR3 DNA is TGTGCCAGCAGTGAAGCGTACAGGGAGGTCGATACG.

Of note for this clone: From the germline J gene comes the end of the CDR3, since the read stops 3 residues before it. The chain recombines TRBV11-2 with TRBJ2-1; the match to TRBD2 covers 8 bases. The germline V gene encodes CDR1 SGHAT and CDR2 FQNNGV. CDR3 length: 15 amino acids. Trimming at V came to 5 bases and at J to 6 bases, leaving 9 bases not matched to a gene. The CDR3 sequence is CASSTDGGAFNEQFF. CDR3 DNA (partial): TGTGCCAGCAGCACAGACGGGGGGGCCTTCAATGAG.

Remarks on this clone: The read is 3 residues too short to cover the CDR3 end, so that end is filled in from the germline J gene. The chain has TRBV20-1 and TRBJ2-3, with a tentative D call TRBD2 (6 bases). CDR1 and CDR2 from the germline V gene are DFQATT and SNEGSKA (reference sequence). Trimming cost V 0 bases and J 4 bases, with 14 bases left between them. The CDR3 contains 15 residues. This chain's CDR3 is CSARDHGGPADTQYF. Incomplete CDR3 DNA: TGCAGTGCTAGAGATCACGGGGGACCGGCAGATACG.

Note on this clone: Read sequence stops 3 residues before the CDR3 end, and the germline J gene provides the missing end. The chain uses TRBV7-6 and TRBJ1-1; D possibly corresponds to TRBD1 (6 bases). The germline CDR1 and CDR2 sequences are SGHVS and FNYEAQ. The CDR3 has 17 amino acids. V was pared by 5 bases and J by 2 bases, with 21 bases between. CDR3 DNA, as far as it was read: TGTGCCAGCAGCCCCCCAGGTTATAGGACAGCTAACACTGAA. It yields the protein CASSPPGYRTANTE. The whole CDR3 sequence is CASSPPGYRTANTEAFF.

Concerning this clone: The CDR3 extends 3 residues past the end of the read, so its final part is completed from the germline J gene. V and J are TRBV7-2 and TRBJ1-2; TRBD1 aligns across 8 bases. This CDR3 is built from 14 residues. Germline V lookup: CDR1 SGHTA, CDR2 FQGNSA. Trimming cost V 5 bases and J 5 bases; bases outside gene matches: 7. The CDR3 loop is CASSPGQVPYGYTF. CDR3 DNA (partial): TGTGCCAGCAGCCCGGGACAGGTACCATATGGC.

Note on this clone: The read gets to within 3 residues of the CDR3 end, and the germline J gene fills in the rest. This sequence joins TRBV7-2 and TRBJ2-7, with unresolved D. There are 12 residues in the CDR3. Trimming shortened V by 3 bases and J by 1 base, and 4 bases separated the two germline ends. Germline V lookup: CDR1 SGHTA, CDR2 FQGNSA. CDR3 sequence: CASSFGSYEQYF. CDR3 bases read: TGTGCCAGCAGCTTCGGTTCCTACGAG.

The CDR3 sequence is CASSQGSVETQYF. Partial CDR3 DNA: TGCGCCAGCAGCCAGGGTAGTGTGGAGACC. This chain connects TRBV5-1 to TRBJ2-5; a weak D match, TRBD1 (5 bases). The read stops 3 residues short of the end of the CDR3; the missing end is completed from the germline J gene. Deletions cut 4 bases from V and 5 bases from J, with 12 bases between. The CDR3 has 13 amino acids. Germline CDR1 SGHRS, CDR2 YFSETQ.

This CDR3 is CSASTGTEIYYEQYF. CDR3 DNA (partial): TGCAGTGCAAGTACCGGGACAGAAATTTACTACGAG. This sequence joins TRBV20-1 and TRBJ2-7; 7 bases agree with TRBD1. The observed sequence ends 3 residues before the CDR3 terminus, with the missing tail filled in from the germline J gene. V trimming: 6 bases; J trimming: 3 bases; junction bases outside the gene matches: 14. The CDR3 length is 15 residues. Germline CDR1 DFQATT, CDR2 SNEGSKA (reference sequence).

About this clone itself: The CDR3 extends 3 residues past the end of the read, so its final part is completed from the germline J gene. The chain couples TRBV6-1 to TRBJ2-2; maybe TRBD2 (6 bases). In germline, CDR1 is MNHNS, CDR2 SASEGT. The CDR3 is 15 residues long. Trimming removed 3 bases from V and 4 bases from J, with 12 bases in between. The sequenced CDR3 bases are TGTGCCAGCAGTGATCCGGGACTTACCACCGGGGAG. Translated: CASSDPGLTTGE. The whole CDR3 sequence is CASSDPGLTTGELFF.

Points on this clone: The read falls 3 residues short of the CDR3 end, and the missing part is taken from the germline J gene. This chain links TRBV7-2 with TRBJ1-2; D unresolved. V lost 5 bases to trimming and J lost 1 base, with 8 bases between them. This CDR3 is 13 amino acids long. Germline CDR1 reads SGHTA; CDR2 reads FQGNSA. Incomplete CDR3 DNA: TGTGCCAGCAGCCCCACTCATAACTATGGC. It yields the protein CASSPTHNYG. The whole CDR3 reads CASSPTHNYGYTF.

About this clone: The CDR3 end falls 3 residues outside the read, so it is completed with the germline J gene. V is TRBV6-1 and J is TRBJ1-1; 8 bases agree with TRBD1. J gave up 5 bases and V 2 bases, and 7 bases lay outside the gene matches. The CDR3 sequence is 15 residues long. CDR1 and CDR2 from the germline V gene are MNHNS and SASEGT. This CDR3 reads CASSEYGRGQTEAFF. The part of the CDR3 DNA that was read is TGTGCCAGCAGTGAATACGGCAGGGGGCAGACTGAA.

To note about this clone: From the germline J gene comes the end of the CDR3, since the read stops 3 residues before it. The J gene is TRBJ1-6, the V gene TRBV2; TRBD1 aligns across 10 bases. Losses at the gene ends were 6 bases for V and 6 bases for J; bases not matched to a gene: 5. Germline CDR1 and CDR2: SNHLY and FYNNEI. The CDR3 extends over 15 amino acids. This CDR3 reads CASRRDRGTNSPLHF. Partial CDR3 DNA: TGTGCCAGCAGGAGGGACAGGGGAACTAATTCACCC.

The CDR3 sequence: CASSLTSTYNEQFF. The sequenced CDR3 bases are TGTGCCAGCAGCCTAACCTCTACGTACAATGAG. The chain recombines TRBV7-2 with TRBJ2-1, with D uncertain. Read coverage stops 3 residues before the CDR3 terminus; the germline J gene supplies the remainder. Per germline, CDR1 SGHTA and CDR2 FQGNSA. Between the trimmed V and J ends, which lost 5 bases and 4 bases, there was a span of 12 bases. There are 14 residues in the CDR3.

Points on this clone: The sequenced fragment ends 3 residues before the CDR3 boundary, so the rest is inferred from the germline J gene. At the DNA level, this CDR3 is encoded by other sequences in the same sample as well. The chain recombines TRBV2 with TRBJ1-2; 9 bases align to TRBD1. CDR3 size: 14 residues. In germline, CDR1 is SNHLY, CDR2 FYNNEI. CDR3 in amino acids: CASSEMGGTGIYTF. The sequenced CDR3 bases are TGTGCCAGCAGTGAAATGGGGGGGACAGGGATC.